This T cell receptor (beta chain) was identified during a study of shared T cell receptors in the human thymus. This clone has a single count. This table comes from immunoSEQ multiplex PCR, and its TCRdb copy is limited to in-frame clones, with some not included. The sample contains hundreds of thousands of clones, around 85% of which appear only once. These data were likewise used in another study, on human thymus T cells. As that report states: Donation came from healthy Finnish infants having corrective surgery for congenital heart defects. It was from resections taken during corrective heart surgery that the thymus tissue came.

The source of this sequence is a girl in the first two years of life with a congenital heart defect. The sequencing sample was made of thymocytes.

For the CDR3, the DNA is TGTGCCAGCAGCTTATCCCAAGGGGGGGTAAGGGGCTACACCTTC. Translating gives CASSLSQGGVRGYTF. The rearrangement joins TRBV11-2 to TRBJ1-2, with D perhaps TRBD1 (6 bases). The ends were cut back, 2 bases at V and 8 bases at J, with 18 bases in the middle. Germline CDR1 reads SGHAT; CDR2 reads FQNNGV. The CDR3 has 15 residues.